These T cell receptor beta chains were read from a single sample in a study of radiotherapy plus CTLA-4 blockade in lung cancer. This table comes from immunoSEQ multiplex PCR, and its TCRdb copy is limited to in-frame clones, with some not included. The profile shows around 90,000 clones, about 80% of them singletons. The sequencing here drew on peripheral blood, taken from a patient treated with radiotherapy plus ipilimumab. These TCRs come from a human donor with non-small cell lung cancer who had stable disease on radiotherapy plus ipilimumab. The CDR3 runs from the conserved cysteine through the conserved F or W. Fields, in order: J gene, V gene, D gene, CDR3 length, CDR3 protein. D genes are given only for firm matches.

TRBJ2-2 TRBV10-3 - 14 CAIRRVVDTGELFF
TRBJ2-2 TRBV18 TRBD1 17 CASRVLGTVMNTGELFF
TRBJ2-1 TRBV7-7 TRBD1 16 CASSLGGGQGTREQFF
TRBJ1-3 TRBV10-3 TRBD1 13 CAISGQGRNTIYF
TRBJ1-2 TRBV28 - 14 CASEVGGGNYGYTF
TRBJ2-7 TRBV19 - 14 CASSPRRFGYEQYF
TRBJ2-1 TRBV2 TRBD1 16 CASSGGTGRSGNEQFF
TRBJ2-2 TRBV7-2 - 16 CASSFPPRGAGGELFF
TRBJ2-6 TRBV28 - 14 CASRSRSGANVLTF
TRBJ2-2 TRBV5-1 - 14 CASSLAGGPGELFF
TRBJ2-2 TRBV6-6 - 15 CASSPSGANTGELFF
TRBJ2-7 TRBV10-3 TRBD2 14 CAIRAGTTFYEQYF
TRBJ1-1 TRBV13 - 16 CASSSSGGVSRTEAFF
TRBJ1-6 TRBV27 - 14 CASSLGEGWSPLHF
TRBJ1-3 TRBV6-6 - 14 CASSSPSSGNTIYF
TRBJ1-2 TRBV2 - 14 CASSDIGGSYGYTF
TRBJ2-1 TRBV2 - 14 CASSQRTAYNEQFF
TRBJ2-6 TRBV7-9 - 14 CASSLGGTANVLTF
TRBJ2-7 TRBV27 - 14 CASSSGRWTYEQYF
TRBJ2-7 TRBV28 - 13 CASSAGSSYEQYF
TRBJ1-6 TRBV19 - 15 CASSTSQQGDSPLHF
TRBJ2-3 TRBV7-9 - 15 CASSPWGRSTDTQYF
TRBJ2-7 TRBV7-9 - 17 CASSHPTEPILGGEQYF
TRBJ1-2 TRBV6-5 - 13 CASSESGLYGYTF
TRBJ2-7 TRBV10-3 TRBD2 15 CAISDSGGTSYEQYF
TRBJ2-2 TRBV7-8 TRBD2 14 CASSLIAGTGELFF
TRBJ1-3 TRBV2 - 15 CASSEVRSSGNTIYF
TRBJ1-5 TRBV28 TRBD1 15 CASTSSKGAPLPQHF
TRBJ1-4 TRBV30 TRBD1 15 CALDRGRPTNEKLFF
TRBJ1-2 TRBV28 TRBD1 13 CASSLGQAYGYTF
TRBJ2-2 TRBV4-1 - 14 CASSQDQDLGELFF
TRBJ1-4 TRBV19 TRBD1 15 CASSIPHRGIEKLFF
TRBJ1-1 TRBV11-3 - 13 CASSLDEGAEAFF
TRBJ2-1 TRBV19 TRBD2 13 CASSFLTSGEQFF
TRBJ2-5 TRBV5-1 - 14 CASRYLGAGETQYF
TRBJ1-4 TRBV9 TRBD1 13 CASSPNRGEKLFF
TRBJ2-1 TRBV6-6 TRBD2 15 CASSLAGGPGNEQFF
TRBJ2-7 TRBV7-2 - 13 CASSLSRKPEQYF
TRBJ1-2 TRBV28 - 10 CATSTESYTF
TRBJ1-1 TRBV5-6 TRBD1 14 CASSTGGEGTEAFF
TRBJ2-4 TRBV7-6 TRBD1 13 CASSLGQGAGQYF
TRBJ2-1 TRBV19 TRBD1 14 CASSSILRGTEQFF
TRBJ1-2 TRBV7-2 - 14 CASSLAGRNYGYTF